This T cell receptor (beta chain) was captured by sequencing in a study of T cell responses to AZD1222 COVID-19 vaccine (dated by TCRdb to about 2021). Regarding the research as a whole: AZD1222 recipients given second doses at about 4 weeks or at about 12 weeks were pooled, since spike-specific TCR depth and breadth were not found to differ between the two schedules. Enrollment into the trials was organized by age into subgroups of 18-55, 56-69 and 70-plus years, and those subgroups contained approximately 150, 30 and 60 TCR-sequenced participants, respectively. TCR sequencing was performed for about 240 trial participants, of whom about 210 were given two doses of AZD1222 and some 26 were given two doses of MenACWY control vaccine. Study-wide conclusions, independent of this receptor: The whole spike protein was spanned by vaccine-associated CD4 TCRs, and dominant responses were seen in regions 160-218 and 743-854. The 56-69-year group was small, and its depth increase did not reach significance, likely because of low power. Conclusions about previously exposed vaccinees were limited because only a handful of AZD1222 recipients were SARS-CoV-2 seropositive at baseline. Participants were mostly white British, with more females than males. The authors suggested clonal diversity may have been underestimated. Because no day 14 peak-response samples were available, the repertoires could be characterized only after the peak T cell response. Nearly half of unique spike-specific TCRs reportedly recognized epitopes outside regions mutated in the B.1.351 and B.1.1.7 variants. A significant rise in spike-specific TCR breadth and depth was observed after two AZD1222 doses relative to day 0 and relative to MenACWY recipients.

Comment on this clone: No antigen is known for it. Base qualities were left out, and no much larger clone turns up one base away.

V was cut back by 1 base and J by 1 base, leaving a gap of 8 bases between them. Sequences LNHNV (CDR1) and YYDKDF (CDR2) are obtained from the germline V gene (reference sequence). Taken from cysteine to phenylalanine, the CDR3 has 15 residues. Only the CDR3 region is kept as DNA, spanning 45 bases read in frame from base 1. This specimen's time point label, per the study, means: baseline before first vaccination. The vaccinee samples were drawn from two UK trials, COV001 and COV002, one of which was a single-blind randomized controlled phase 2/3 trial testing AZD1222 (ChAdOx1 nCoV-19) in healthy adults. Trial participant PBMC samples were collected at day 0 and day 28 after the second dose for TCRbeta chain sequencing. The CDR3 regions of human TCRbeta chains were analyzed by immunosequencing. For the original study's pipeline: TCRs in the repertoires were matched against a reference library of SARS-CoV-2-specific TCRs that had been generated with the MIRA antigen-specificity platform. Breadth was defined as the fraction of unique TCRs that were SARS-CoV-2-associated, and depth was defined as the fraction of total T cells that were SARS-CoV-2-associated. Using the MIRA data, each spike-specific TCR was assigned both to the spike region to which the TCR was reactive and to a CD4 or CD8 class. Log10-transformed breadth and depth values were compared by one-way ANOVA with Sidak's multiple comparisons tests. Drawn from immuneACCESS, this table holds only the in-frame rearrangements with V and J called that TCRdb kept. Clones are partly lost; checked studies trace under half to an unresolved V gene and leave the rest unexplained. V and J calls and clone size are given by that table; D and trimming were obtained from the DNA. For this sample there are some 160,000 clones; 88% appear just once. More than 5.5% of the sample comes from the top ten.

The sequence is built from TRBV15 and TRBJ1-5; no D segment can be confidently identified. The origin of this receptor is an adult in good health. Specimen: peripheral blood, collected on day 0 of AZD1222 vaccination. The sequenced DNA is TGTGCCACCAGCAGAGCCCCAGGCAGCAATCAGCCCCAGCATTTT. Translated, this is CATSRAPGSNQPQHF.